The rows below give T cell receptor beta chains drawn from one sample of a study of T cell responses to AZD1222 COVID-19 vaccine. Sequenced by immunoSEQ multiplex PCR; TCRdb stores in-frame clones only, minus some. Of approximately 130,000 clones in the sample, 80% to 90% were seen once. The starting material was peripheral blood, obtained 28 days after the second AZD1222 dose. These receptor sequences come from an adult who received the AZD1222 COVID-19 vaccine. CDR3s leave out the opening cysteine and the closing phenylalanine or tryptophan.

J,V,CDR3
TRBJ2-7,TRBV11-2,ASSSARGRVHEQY
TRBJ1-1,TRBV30,AWSGGAGTSAF
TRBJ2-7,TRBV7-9,ASSLAPHPYEQY
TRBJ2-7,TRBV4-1,ASRFGTTSSYEQY
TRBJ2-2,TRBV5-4,ASSRSWAGELF
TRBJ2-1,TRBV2,ASSEGLAGYNEQF
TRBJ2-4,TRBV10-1,ASSLGDREQGKNIQY
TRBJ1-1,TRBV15,ATSSWEQMNTEAF
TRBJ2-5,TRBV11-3,ASSLPYETQY
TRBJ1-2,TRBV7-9,ASSLGQHFYGYT
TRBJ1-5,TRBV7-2,ASSLGGYSNQPQH
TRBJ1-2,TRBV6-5,ASSHGAHRNGYT
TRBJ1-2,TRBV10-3,AIRAGGDGDGYT
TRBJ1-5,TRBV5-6,ASSLLTSNQPQH
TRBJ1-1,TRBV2,ASRTGGPTEAF
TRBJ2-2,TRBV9,ASSAGQRNTGELF
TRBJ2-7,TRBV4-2,ASSQSRDTIYEQY
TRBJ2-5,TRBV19,ASSPWTRETQY
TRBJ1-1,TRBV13,ASSQGGYSGAF
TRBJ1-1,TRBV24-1,ATRGPGNTEAF
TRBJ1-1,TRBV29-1,SVTGDTEAF
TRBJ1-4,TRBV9,ASSTQGAPNEKLF
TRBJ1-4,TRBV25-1,ASSHPYNEKLF
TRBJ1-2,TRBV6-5,ASILLGDRAGYT
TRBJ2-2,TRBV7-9,ASSYPRLAGGPGTGELF
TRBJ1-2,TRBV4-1,ASSPPPGRDDYGYT
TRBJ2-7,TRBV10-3,AISDLGNPHEQY
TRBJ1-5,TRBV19,ASSSRGRGRNQPQH
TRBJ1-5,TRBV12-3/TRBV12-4,ASSTRTVQPQH
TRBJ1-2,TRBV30,AWSFGTAYGYT
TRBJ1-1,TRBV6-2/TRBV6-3,ASSYGVREAF
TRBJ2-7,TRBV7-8,ASSLVPGRASYEQY
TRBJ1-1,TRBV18,ASSPDRGRLSAF
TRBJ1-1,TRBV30,ACSQGQNTEAF
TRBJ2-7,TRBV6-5,ASSYSEGPYEQY
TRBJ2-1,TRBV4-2,ASSQGLLRRGDEQF
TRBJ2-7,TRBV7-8,ASSSQGTIYYEQY
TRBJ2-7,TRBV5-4,ASSYSRTSGGWISAEQY
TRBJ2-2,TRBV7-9,ASSSYGTSGSTNTGELF
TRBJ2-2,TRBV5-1,ASSLALSDTGELF
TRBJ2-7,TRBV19,ASSIGRRYRYEQY
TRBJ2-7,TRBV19,ASSTEYEQY
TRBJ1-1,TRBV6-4,ASSVWMNTEAF
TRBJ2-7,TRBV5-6,ASSLGLLPHEQY
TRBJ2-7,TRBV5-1,ASSYSDGGVHEQY
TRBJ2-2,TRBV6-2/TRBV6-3,ASSSGDRAGELF
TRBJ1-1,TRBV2,ASSGTGRTEAF
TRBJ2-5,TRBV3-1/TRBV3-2,ASSHYSTGMETQY
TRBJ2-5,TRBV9,ASSVTREETQY
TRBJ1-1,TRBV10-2,ASSAGQGHEAF
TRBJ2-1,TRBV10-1,ASSEFGGGYNEQF
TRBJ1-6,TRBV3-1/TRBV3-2,ASSQAGFGSDSPLH
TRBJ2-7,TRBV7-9,ASSLAGAYEQY
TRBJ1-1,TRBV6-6,ASRAPVSTEAF
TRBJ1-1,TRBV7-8,ASSLGTNTEAF
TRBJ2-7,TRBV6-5,ASSQQSSYEQY
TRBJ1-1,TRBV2,ASRPRTGENTEAF
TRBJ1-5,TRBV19,ASSNFLDQPQH
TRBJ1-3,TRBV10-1,ASSDRGQATSGNTIY